This entry is about one T cell receptor beta chain. Input was 2 to 2.5 ug genomic DNA, or all available if less. Sequencing was performed with immunoSEQ multiplex PCR; in TCRdb, only in-frame clones are kept and a portion is missing. The table has around 92,000 clones, less than 90% seen once. These data come from a study of glioma-infiltrating T cells after dendritic cell vaccination. Study at large: Patients received autologous tumor lysate-pulsed dendritic cell vaccination between 2003 and 2012.

Time point given: after dendritic cell vaccination, including at tumor progression/relapse. Germline CDR1 reads MNHNS; CDR2 reads SASEGT. The CDR3 consists of 14 residues. Between the trimmed V and J ends, which lost 8 bases and 1 base, there was a span of 15 bases. Sequencing used blood, obtained after dendritic cell vaccination. The chain employs TRBV6-1 and TRBJ2-7; tentative D call: TRBD2 (5 bases). This receptor was taken from a human donor with glioblastoma. The CDR3 DNA follows: TGTGCCAGCGGAGGATCCGGCAGATCCTACGAGCAGTACTTC. Protein: CASGGSGRSYEQYF.